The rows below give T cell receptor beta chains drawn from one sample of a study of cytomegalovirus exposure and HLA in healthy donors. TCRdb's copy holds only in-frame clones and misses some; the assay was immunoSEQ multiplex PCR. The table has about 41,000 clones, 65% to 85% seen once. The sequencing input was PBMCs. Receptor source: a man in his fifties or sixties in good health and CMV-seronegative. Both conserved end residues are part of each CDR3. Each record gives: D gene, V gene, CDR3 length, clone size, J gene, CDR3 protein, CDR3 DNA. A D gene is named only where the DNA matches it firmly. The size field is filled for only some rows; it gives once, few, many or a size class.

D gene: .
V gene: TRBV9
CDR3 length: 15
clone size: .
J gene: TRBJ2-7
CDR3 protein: CASSVGPAVNYEQYF
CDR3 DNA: TGTGCCAGCAGCGTAGGGCCAGCGGTAAACTACGAGCAGTACTTC

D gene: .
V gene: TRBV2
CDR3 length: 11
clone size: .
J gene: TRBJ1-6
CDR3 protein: CASRGGGPLHF
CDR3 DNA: TGTGCCAGCAGAGGGGGGGGTCCCCTCCACTTT

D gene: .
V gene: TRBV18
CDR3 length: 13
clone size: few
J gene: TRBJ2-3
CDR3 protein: CASSPTGIDTQYF
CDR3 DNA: TGTGCCAGCTCACCAACAGGGATCGATACGCAGTATTTT

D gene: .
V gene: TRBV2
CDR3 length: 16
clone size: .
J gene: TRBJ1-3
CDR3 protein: CASSLGGGLSGNTIYF
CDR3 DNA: TGTGCCAGCAGTCTTGGTGGAGGCCTCTCTGGAAACACCATATATTTT

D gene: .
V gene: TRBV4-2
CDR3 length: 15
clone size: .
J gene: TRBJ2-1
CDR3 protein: CASSQEVLIVSEQFF
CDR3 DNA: TGTGCCAGCAGCCAAGAAGTATTAATAGTTAGTGAGCAGTTCTTC

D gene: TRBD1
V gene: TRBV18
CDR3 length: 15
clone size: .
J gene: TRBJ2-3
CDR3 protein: CASSPQGEITDTQYF
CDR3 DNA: TGTGCCAGCTCTCCACAGGGGGAGATTACAGATACGCAGTATTTT

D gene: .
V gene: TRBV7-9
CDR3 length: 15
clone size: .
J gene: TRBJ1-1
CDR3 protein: CASTRGGVMNTEAFF
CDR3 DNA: TGTGCCAGCACGAGGGGAGGCGTTATGAACACTGAAGCTTTCTTT

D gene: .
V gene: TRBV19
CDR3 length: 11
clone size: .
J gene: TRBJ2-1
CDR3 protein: CASGHPGRQFF
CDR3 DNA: TGTGCCAGCGGACACCCGGGTCGGCAGTTCTTC

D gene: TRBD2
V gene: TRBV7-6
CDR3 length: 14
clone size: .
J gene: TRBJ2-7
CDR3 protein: CASSPNRGGYEQYF
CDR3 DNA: TGTGCCAGCAGCCCCAATCGGGGGGGATACGAGCAGTACTTC

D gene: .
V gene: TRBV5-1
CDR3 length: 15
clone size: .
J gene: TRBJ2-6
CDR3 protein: CASSLSVSGANVLTF
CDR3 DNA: TGCGCCAGCAGCTTATCGGTCTCTGGGGCCAACGTCCTGACTTTC

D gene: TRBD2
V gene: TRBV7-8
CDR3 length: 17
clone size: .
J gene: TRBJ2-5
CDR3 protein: CASSRSGTSGAQETQYF
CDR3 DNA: TGTGCCAGCAGCCGATCCGGGACTAGCGGGGCACAAGAGACCCAGTACTTC

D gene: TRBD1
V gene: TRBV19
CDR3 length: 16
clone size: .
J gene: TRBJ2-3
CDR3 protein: CASSIGTGGSADTQYF
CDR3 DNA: TGTGCCAGTAGTATTGGGACAGGGGGTTCGGCAGATACGCAGTATTTT

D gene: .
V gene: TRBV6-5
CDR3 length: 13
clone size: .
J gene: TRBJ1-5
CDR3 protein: CASSPGGLGPQHF
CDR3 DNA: TGTGCCAGCAGTCCGGGGGGGCTCGGGCCCCAGCATTTT

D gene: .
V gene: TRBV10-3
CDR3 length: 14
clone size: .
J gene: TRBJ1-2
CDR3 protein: CAISGDTLNYGYTF
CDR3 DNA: TGTGCCATCAGCGGGGACACACTTAACTATGGCTACACCTTC

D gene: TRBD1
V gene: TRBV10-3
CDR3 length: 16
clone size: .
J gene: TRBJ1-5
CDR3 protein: CAISESRGPTNQPQHF
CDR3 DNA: TGTGCCATCAGTGAAAGCAGGGGGCCCACCAATCAGCCCCAGCATTTT

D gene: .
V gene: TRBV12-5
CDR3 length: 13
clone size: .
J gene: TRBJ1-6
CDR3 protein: CASGLEPESPLHF
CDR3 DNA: TGTGCTAGTGGTTTGGAACCGGAGTCCCCCCTCCACTTT

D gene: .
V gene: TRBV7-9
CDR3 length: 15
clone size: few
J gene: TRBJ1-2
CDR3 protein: CASSRGTGTNYRYTF
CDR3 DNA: TGTGCCAGCAGCAGGGGCACTGGAACCAACTATCGCTACACCTTC

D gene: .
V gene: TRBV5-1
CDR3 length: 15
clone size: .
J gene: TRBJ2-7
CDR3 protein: CASSPPSAGSYEQYF
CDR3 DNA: TGCGCCAGCAGCCCCCCCTCGGCGGGCTCCTACGAGCAGTACTTC

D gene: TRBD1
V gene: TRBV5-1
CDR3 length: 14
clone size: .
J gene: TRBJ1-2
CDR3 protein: CASSLGQGAYGYTF
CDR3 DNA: TGCGCCAGCAGCTTGGGGCAGGGGGCCTATGGCTACACCTTC

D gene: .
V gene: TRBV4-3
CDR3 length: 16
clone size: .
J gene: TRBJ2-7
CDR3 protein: CASSQGPQSQGYEQYF
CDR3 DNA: TGCGCCAGCAGCCAAGGCCCGCAGTCACAGGGCTACGAGCAGTACTTC

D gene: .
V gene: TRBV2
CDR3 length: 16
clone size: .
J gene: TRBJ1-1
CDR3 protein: CASSVGIRDSNTEAFF
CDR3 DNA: TGTGCCAGCAGTGTGGGAATCAGGGACTCGAACACTGAAGCTTTCTTT

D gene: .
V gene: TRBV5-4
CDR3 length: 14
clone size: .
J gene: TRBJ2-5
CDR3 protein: CASSLGQIQETQYF
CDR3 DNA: TGTGCCAGCAGCCTAGGACAGATCCAAGAGACCCAGTACTTC

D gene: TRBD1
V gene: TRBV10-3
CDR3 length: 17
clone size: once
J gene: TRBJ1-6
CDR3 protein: CAISESDRVRLNSPLHF
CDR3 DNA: TGTGCCATCAGTGAGTCGGACAGGGTCAGGCTAAATTCACCCCTCCACTTT

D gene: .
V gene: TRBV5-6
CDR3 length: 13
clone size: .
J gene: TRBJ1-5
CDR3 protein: CASSLRRNQPQHF
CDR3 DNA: TGTGCCAGCAGCTTGAGGAGGAATCAGCCCCAGCATTTT

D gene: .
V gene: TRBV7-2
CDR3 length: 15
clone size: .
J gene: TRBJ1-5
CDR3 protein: CASSLGIPGNQPQHF
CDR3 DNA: TGTGCCAGCAGCTTAGGGATTCCAGGGAATCAGCCCCAGCATTTT

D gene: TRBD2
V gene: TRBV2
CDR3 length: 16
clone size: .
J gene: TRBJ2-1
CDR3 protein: CASSVRTGGAYNEQFF
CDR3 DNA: TGTGCCAGCAGTGTCAGGACGGGGGGGGCCTACAATGAGCAGTTCTTC

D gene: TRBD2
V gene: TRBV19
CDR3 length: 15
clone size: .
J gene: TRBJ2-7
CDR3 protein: CASSIRPGGLREQYF
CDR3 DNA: TGTGCCAGTAGTATTCGCCCGGGAGGCCTTCGGGAGCAGTACTTC

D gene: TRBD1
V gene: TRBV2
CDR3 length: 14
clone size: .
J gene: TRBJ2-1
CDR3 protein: CASTGTGHYNEQFF
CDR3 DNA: TGTGCCAGCACAGGGACAGGGCACTACAATGAGCAGTTCTTC

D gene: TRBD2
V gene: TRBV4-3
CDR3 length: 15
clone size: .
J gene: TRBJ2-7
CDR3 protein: CASSQESGRVHEQYF
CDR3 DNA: TGCGCCAGCAGCCAGGAGAGCGGGAGAGTACACGAGCAGTACTTC

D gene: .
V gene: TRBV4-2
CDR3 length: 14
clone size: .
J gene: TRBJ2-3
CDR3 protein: CASSQERGTDTQYF
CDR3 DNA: TGTGCCAGCAGCCAAGAAAGAGGGACAGATACGCAGTATTTT

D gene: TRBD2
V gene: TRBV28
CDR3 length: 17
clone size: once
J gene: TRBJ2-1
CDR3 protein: CASSRSTGSGSHNEQFF
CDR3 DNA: TGTGCCAGCAGCCGGAGCACAGGTAGCGGGAGTCACAATGAGCAGTTCTTC

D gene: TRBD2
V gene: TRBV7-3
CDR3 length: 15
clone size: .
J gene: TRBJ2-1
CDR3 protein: CASSLYSGSVNEQFF
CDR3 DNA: TGTGCCAGCAGCTTATATAGCGGGAGCGTCAATGAGCAGTTCTTC

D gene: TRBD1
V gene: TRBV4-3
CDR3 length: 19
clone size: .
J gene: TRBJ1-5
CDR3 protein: CASSQDVRQGAYSNQPQHF
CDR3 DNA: TGCGCCAGCAGCCAAGATGTGCGGCAGGGGGCTTATAGCAATCAGCCCCAGCATTTT

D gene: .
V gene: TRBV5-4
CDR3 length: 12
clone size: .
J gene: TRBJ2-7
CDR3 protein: CASSLSGYEQYF
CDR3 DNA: TGTGCCAGCAGCTTGTCCGGCTACGAGCAGTACTTC

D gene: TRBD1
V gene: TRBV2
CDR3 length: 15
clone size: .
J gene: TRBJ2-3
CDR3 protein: CASSGTGVVTDTQYF
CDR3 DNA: TGTGCCAGCAGTGGGACAGGGGTAGTAACAGATACGCAGTATTTT

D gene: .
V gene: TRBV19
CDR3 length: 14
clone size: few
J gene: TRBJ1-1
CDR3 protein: CASSIDGGSTEAFF
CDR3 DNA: TGTGCCAGTAGTATAGACGGGGGGTCCACTGAAGCTTTCTTT

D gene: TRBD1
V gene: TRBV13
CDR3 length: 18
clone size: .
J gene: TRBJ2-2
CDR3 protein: CASSLDPRTGGAGGELFF
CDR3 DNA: TGTGCCAGCAGCCTAGACCCGAGGACAGGGGGCGCGGGCGGGGAGCTGTTTTTT

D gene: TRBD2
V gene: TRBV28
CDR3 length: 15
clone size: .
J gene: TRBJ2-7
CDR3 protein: CASRPLGREAYEQYF
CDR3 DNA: TGTGCCAGCAGGCCCCTCGGGCGGGAGGCCTACGAGCAGTACTTC

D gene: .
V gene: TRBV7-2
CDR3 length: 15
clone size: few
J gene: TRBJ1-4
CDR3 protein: CASSLAGGSEEKLFF
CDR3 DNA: TGTGCCAGCAGCTTAGCGGGGGGGAGTGAGGAAAAACTGTTTTTT

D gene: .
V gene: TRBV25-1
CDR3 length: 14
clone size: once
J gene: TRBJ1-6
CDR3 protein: CASSVHMRNSPLHF
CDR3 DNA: TGTGCCAGCAGTGTCCACATGAGGAATTCACCCCTCCACTTT

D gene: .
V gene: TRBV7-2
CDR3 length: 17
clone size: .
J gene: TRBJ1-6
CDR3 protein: CASSLAVESSYNSPLHF
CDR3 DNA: TGTGCTAGCAGCTTAGCGGTAGAGAGCTCCTATAATTCACCCCTCCACTTT

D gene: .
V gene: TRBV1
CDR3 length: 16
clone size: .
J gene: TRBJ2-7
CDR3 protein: CTSSHETSGRATEQYF
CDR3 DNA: TGCACCAGCAGCCACGAAACTAGCGGGAGGGCCACCGAGCAGTACTTC

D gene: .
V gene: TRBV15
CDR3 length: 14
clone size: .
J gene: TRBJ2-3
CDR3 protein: CATSHEAETDTQYF
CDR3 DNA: TGTGCCACCAGCCACGAGGCCGAAACGGATACGCAGTATTTT

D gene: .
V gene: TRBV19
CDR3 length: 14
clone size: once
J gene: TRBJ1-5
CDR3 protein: CASTPAGRGKPQHF
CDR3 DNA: TGTGCCAGTACCCCCGCAGGACGAGGGAAGCCCCAGCATTTT

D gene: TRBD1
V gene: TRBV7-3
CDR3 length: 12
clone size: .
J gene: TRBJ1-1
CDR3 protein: CASATGAGEAFF
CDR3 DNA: TGTGCCAGCGCGACAGGGGCGGGTGAAGCTTTCTTT

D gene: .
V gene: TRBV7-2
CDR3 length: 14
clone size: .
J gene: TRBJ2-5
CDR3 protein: CASSPKGGDVTQYF
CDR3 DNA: TGTGCCAGCAGCCCTAAAGGGGGTGATGTAACCCAGTACTTC

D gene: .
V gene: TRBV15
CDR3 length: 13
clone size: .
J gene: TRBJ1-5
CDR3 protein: CATSRDPLQPQHF
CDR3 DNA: TGTGCCACCAGCAGAGATCCGTTGCAGCCCCAGCATTTT

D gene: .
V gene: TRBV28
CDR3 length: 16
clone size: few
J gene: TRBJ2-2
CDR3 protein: CASSPHGAPNTGELFF
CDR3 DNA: TGTGCCAGCAGTCCCCATGGAGCACCGAACACCGGGGAGCTGTTTTTT

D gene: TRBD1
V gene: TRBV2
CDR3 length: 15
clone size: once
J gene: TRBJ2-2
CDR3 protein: CASSRRDSSTGELFF
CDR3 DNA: TGTGCCAGCAGCCGTCGGGACAGTTCTACCGGGGAGCTGTTTTTT

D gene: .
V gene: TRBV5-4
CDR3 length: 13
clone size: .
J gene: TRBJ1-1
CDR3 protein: CASSWALNTEAFF
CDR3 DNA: TGTGCCAGCAGCTGGGCCCTCAACACTGAAGCTTTCTTT

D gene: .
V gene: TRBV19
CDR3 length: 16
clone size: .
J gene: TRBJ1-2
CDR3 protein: CASSIAAGFHDYGYTF
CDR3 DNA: TGTGCCAGTAGTATTGCAGCAGGGTTCCATGACTATGGCTACACCTTC

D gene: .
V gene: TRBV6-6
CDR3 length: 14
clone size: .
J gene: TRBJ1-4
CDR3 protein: CASTSVVANEKLFF
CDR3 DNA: TGTGCCAGCACCTCGGTGGTGGCTAATGAAAAACTGTTTTTT

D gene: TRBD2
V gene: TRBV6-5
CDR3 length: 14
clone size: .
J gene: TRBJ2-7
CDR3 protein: CASSYSAGVYEQYF
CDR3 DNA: TGTGCCAGCAGTTACTCAGCGGGAGTCTACGAGCAGTACTTC